This T cell receptor (beta chain) was recovered during a study of T cell changes during pregnancy in multiple sclerosis. The CDR3 has 15 residues. With 0 bases clipped from V and 5 bases from J, the junction kept 5 bases outside the gene matches. Per germline, CDR1 SGHDT and CDR2 YYEEEE. Profiled with immunoSEQ multiplex PCR; TCRdb holds only in-frame clones, not every one. Here the sample spans 15,000 to 20,000 clones, 80% to 90% being singletons. The input for sequencing was CD8+ T cells from peripheral blood mononuclear cells, taken in the second trimester of pregnancy. The sequence was obtained from a female donor in good health, enrolled as a control in a pregnancy study. The V gene is TRBV5-6, the J gene TRBJ2-7; 10 nucleotides line up with TRBD1. CDR3 bases: TGTGCCAGCAGCTTGGGGGACAGGGGTCTCGACGAGCAGTACTTC. Translating it yields CASSLGDRGLDEQYF.